A few counts support the clone carrying this T cell receptor (beta chain). TCRdb keeps only in-frame clones here, not all; method: immunoSEQ multiplex PCR. The table lists fewer than 20,000 clones, over 75% of them singletons, with 19% in the top ten. The data stem from a study of ipilimumab plus nivolumab after autologous stem cell transplantation. CDR1 MNHEY and CDR2 SMNVEV come from the germline V gene (reference sequence). The CDR3 has 16 residues. Trimming took 4 bases from V and 2 from J; bases not matched to a gene: 4. The sequenced sample was PBMCs, obtained in a trial of ipilimumab plus nivolumab as post-transplant consolidation. The rearrangement links TRBV27 to TRBJ2-3; 12 nucleotides agree with TRBD2. This TCR was recovered from a male donor with diffuse large B-cell lymphoma. CDR3 DNA sequence: TGTGCCAGCAGTTCCGGACTAGCGGGGCCCACAGATACGCAGTATTTT. This codes for CASSSGLAGPTDTQYF.